These 5 T cell receptor beta chains were sequenced from one sample in a study of blood T cell repertoires in COVID-19. TCRdb's table, derived via immunoSEQ multiplex PCR, lists solely in-frame clones and lacks some. The sample has roughly 110,000 clones; around 80% are singletons. Sequencing was done on a sample of peripheral blood. Receptor source: a man between 65 and 85 years old with acute or convalescent COVID-19.

This chain uses TRBV27 with TRBJ1-5; no reliable D call. Trimming pared 4 bases from V and 5 bases from J, leaving 9 bases between. The germline CDR1 and CDR2 sequences are MNHEY and SMNVEV (reference sequence). This CDR3 is 13 amino acids long. The DNA for the CDR3 is TGTGCCAGCAGTTCCCGGTCGGATCAGCCCCAGCATTTT. Translating gives CASSSRSDQPQHF.

The chain has TRBV5-6 and TRBJ1-2; the D is unclear. The CDR3 spans 13 residues. Germline assignment: CDR1 SGHDT and CDR2 YYEEEE. The ends were cut back, 2 bases at V and 5 bases at J, with 10 bases in the middle. The CDR3 loop is CASSFLEEYGYTF. The CDR3 DNA sequence: TGTGCCAGCAGCTTCCTAGAGGAATATGGCTACACCTTC. Filled out from reference TRBV5-6 and TRBJ1-2, the complete variable domain reads DAGVTQSPTHLIKTRGQQVTLRCSPKSGHDTVSWYQQALGQGPQFIFQYYEEEERQRGNFPDRFSGHQFPNYSSELNVNALLLGDSALYLCASSFLEEYGYTFGSGTRLTVV.

V usage is TRBV5-4 and J usage is TRBJ1-2; tentative D call: TRBD1 (6 bases). The CDR3 has 14 residues. The V and J ends lost 0 bases and 6 bases respectively, with 12 bases between them. CDR1 SGHNT and CDR2 YYREEE come from the germline V gene (reference sequence). CDR3 loop: CASSLDAGVNGYTF. The CDR3 DNA sequence: TGTGCCAGCAGCTTGGACGCAGGGGTGAATGGCTACACCTTC.

The gene calls are TRBV3-1 (or the pseudogene TRBV3-2) and TRBJ1-4; D may be TRBD1 (6 bases). Trimming left V 7 bases short and J 3 bases short, with 12 bases between. The CDR3 spans 14 residues. Germline CDR1 LGHDT, CDR2 YNNKEL (reference sequence). CDR3 protein: CASTSGVANEKLFF. CDR3 DNA: TGTGCCAGCACCTCAGGGGTTGCTAATGAAAAACTGTTTTTT.

The chain carries TRBV19 and TRBJ2-1; a weak D match, TRBD2 (6 bases). CDR3 length equals 12 residues. Trimming left V 8 bases short and J 5 bases short, with 10 bases between. The V gene's germline CDR1 is LNHDA and CDR2 SQIVND (reference sequence). The CDR3 bases are TGTGCCAGTTTTGGAGGGAACAATGAGCAGTTCTTC. Translating it yields CASFGGNNEQFF.